Presented here are 19 T cell receptor beta chains from one specimen sequenced in a study of vaccination effects on CD4 cells after COVID-19. Using immunoSEQ multiplex PCR, the repertoire was profiled, and TCRdb retains in-frame clones only, with some absent. The table has about 24,000 clones, roughly 74% seen once. Antigens of these TCRs are unknown. The ViraFEST assay expanded antigen-specific CD4+ T cells with viral peptide pools before sequencing. The culture ran for about 10 days, and then CD4+ T cells were isolated. Each vaccine recipient was nucleocapsid antibody negative and had no prior SARS-CoV-2 infection. The sample consisted of CD4+ T cells from PBMCs cultured with SARS-CoV-2 spike peptides, taken before COVID-19 vaccination. The receptor set was obtained from a human donor who received a COVID-19 vaccine.

This chain links TRBV9 with TRBJ2-5; maybe TRBD1 (6 bases). Per germline, CDR1 SGDLS and CDR2 YYNGEE. CDR3 length equals 19 residues. Between the trimmed V and J ends, which lost 4 bases and 5 bases, there was a span of 30 bases. CDR3 nucleotide sequence: TGTGCCAGCAGCCCCCGTCAGTACAGGGTATCCGGATCAAGGGAGACCCAGTACTTC. As protein: CASSPRQYRVSGSRETQYF.

The chain joins TRBV5-1 to TRBJ1-6, with 7 bases lining up with TRBD1. Trimming removed 6 bases from V and 9 bases from J; junction bases left unmatched: 9. Germline loops: CDR1 SGHRS, CDR2 YFSETQ. The CDR3 contains 14 residues. The CDR3 coding sequence is TGCGCCAGCAACGAGGGGACAGAAGGTTCACCCCTCCACTTT. The encoded protein is CASNEGTEGSPLHF. The full variable domain, completed using reference TRBV5-1 and TRBJ1-6, is KAGVTQTPRYLIKTRGQQVTLSCSPISGHRSVSWYQQTPGQGLQFLFEYFSETQRNKGNFPGRFSGRQFSNSRSEMNVSTLELGDSALYLCASNEGTEGSPLHFGNGTRLTVT.

The chain employs TRBV5-1 and TRBJ2-5, with D uncertain. The CDR3 is 15 residues long. The V end lost 3 bases, the J end lost 1 base, and 13 bases lay between the germline ends. Germline CDR1 reads SGHRS; CDR2 reads YFSETQ. The DNA of the CDR3 is TGCGCCAGCAGCTCGCCCTGGGGAACCCAAGAGACCCAGTACTTC. It translates to CASSSPWGTQETQYF.

The chain couples TRBV15 to TRBJ2-7, with D possibly matching TRBD1 (6 bases). V gave up 0 bases and J gave up 0 bases, with 18 bases separating them. The germline V gene has CDR1 LNHNV and CDR2 YYDKDF (reference sequence). This CDR3 comprises 18 residues. Written as DNA, the CDR3 is TGTGCCACCAGCAGAGATTTGTTTGGGGGACAAAACTCCTACGAGCAGTACTTC. Its translation is CATSRDLFGGQNSYEQYF.

This clone occurred a few times. The chain couples TRBV4-1 to TRBJ1-5; 7 bases agree with TRBD1. This CDR3 region has 16 residues. V shed 6 bases and J 1 base; nucleotides not matched to a gene: 9. CDR1 and CDR2 (germline): MGHRA, YSYEKL. The CDR3 region is CASSRIAGQSNQPQHF. The CDR3 bases are TGCGCCAGCAGTCGTATCGCGGGACAGAGCAATCAGCCCCAGCATTTT.

This rearrangement joins TRBV5-4 to TRBJ2-2; 14 bases map to TRBD2. The V segment lost 0 bases and the J segment 0 bases; nucleotides outside the gene matches: 1. CDR1 SGHNT and CDR2 YYREEE come from the germline V gene (reference sequence). The CDR3 runs 18 residues. The CDR3 here is CASSLGLAGGPNTGELFF. Written as DNA, the CDR3 is TGTGCCAGCAGCTTGGGACTAGCGGGGGGGCCGAACACCGGGGAGCTGTTTTTT.

This clone was observed a few times. The chain carries TRBV5-1 and TRBJ2-1; tentative D call: TRBD1 (7 bases). V was trimmed by 4 bases and J by 7 bases, leaving 18 bases between them. The germline CDR1 and CDR2 sequences are SGHRS and YFSETQ. CDR3 length equals 15 residues. CDR3 loop: CASSRGTESRNEQFF. In nucleotides, the CDR3 is TGCGCCAGCAGCCGCGGGACAGAATCAAGGAATGAGCAGTTCTTC.

V usage is TRBV19 and J usage is TRBJ1-5; 7 bases fit TRBD1. CDR1 is LNHDA and CDR2 is SQIVND in the germline V gene (reference sequence). The CDR3 runs 14 residues. Unmatched junction bases numbered 4, after V lost 4 bases and J lost 4 bases. CDR3 loop: CASSRTGGNQPQHF. DNA of the CDR3: TGTGCCAGTAGTAGGACAGGCGGGAATCAGCCCCAGCATTTT.

V and J are TRBV7-9 and TRBJ1-1, with D unclear. Trimming took 7 bases from V and 6 from J, leaving 15 bases between them. The V gene's germline CDR1 is SEHNR and CDR2 FQNEAQ (reference sequence). The CDR3 contains 13 residues. The CDR3 here is CASTLAERPEAFF. CDR3 coding DNA: TGTGCCAGCACCCTAGCCGAACGTCCTGAAGCTTTCTTT.

The rearrangement uses TRBV2 and TRBJ2-1; 13 bases are shared with TRBD2. With V trimmed by 3 bases and J by 7 bases, 0 bases remained unmatched. Germline assignment: CDR1 SNHLY and CDR2 FYNNEI. This CDR3 contains 14 residues. CDR3 loop: CASSETSGRNEQFF. CDR3 in DNA: TGTGCCAGCAGTGAGACTAGCGGGAGGAATGAGCAGTTCTTC.

This chain connects TRBV5-6 to TRBJ2-1; D unresolved. V lost 5 bases and J 0 bases, leaving 21 bases between the germline ends. CDR1 and CDR2 from the germline V gene are SGHDT and YYEEEE. The CDR3 is made up of 18 amino acids. This chain's CDR3 is CASRNRLPTTNSYNEQFF. For the CDR3, the DNA is TGTGCCAGCAGGAACCGACTCCCAACCACGAACTCCTACAATGAGCAGTTCTTC.

The V gene is TRBV29-1, the J gene TRBJ2-3; D tentatively reads TRBD1 or TRBD2 (5 bases each). CDR1 and CDR2 (germline): SQVTM, ANQGSEA. This CDR3 is 14 amino acids long. The germline V and J ends were trimmed by 1 base and 2 bases, with 10 bases remaining between them. CDR3 region: CSVEGGIPTDTQYF. The CDR3, as DNA: TGCAGCGTTGAAGGGGGGATTCCCACAGATACGCAGTATTTT.

The chain is built from TRBV20-1 and TRBJ1-1, with D hard to call. V lost 3 bases and J lost 8, with 13 bases in between. Germline CDR1 reads DFQATT; CDR2 reads SNEGSKA (reference sequence). This CDR3 spans 12 amino acids. CDR3 sequence reads: CSASNNPLEAFF. CDR3 sequence (DNA): TGCAGTGCTAGTAATAACCCCCTCGAAGCTTTCTTT.

V is TRBV28 and J is TRBJ2-4, with 7 bases aligning to TRBD1. V gave up 7 bases and J gave up 10 bases; unmatched junction bases: 7. Per the germline V gene, CDR1 is MDHEN and CDR2 is SYDVKM. The CDR3 is made up of 12 amino acids. The CDR3 DNA sequence: TGTGCCAGCACGACAGGGTCGGGGATTCAGTACTTC. Protein: CASTTGSGIQYF.

The rearrangement uses TRBV6-1 and TRBJ1-1; the D gene is possibly TRBD1 (5 bases). The germline V gene encodes CDR1 MNHNS and CDR2 SASEGT. Trimming took off 0 bases at V and 3 bases at J, with 8 bases between the two ends. This CDR3 has 14 amino acids. CDR3 sequence (DNA): TGTGCCAGCAGTGAAGCGGGGGTATACACTGAAGCTTTCTTT. Encoded protein: CASSEAGVYTEAFF.

V is TRBV6-5 and J is TRBJ1-2, with D hard to call. Per the germline V gene, CDR1 is MNHEY and CDR2 is SVGAGI. The CDR3 spans 14 residues. V shed 6 bases and J shed 5 bases, with 16 bases lying between them. CDR3 region: CASSSDRVVYGYTF. The CDR3 DNA reads as TGTGCCAGCAGCAGTGACCGGGTGGTTTATGGCTACACCTTC.

This clone was recorded only once. The genes are TRBV15 and TRBJ1-2; 9 bases align to TRBD1. V shed 3 bases and J 12 bases; nucleotides not matched to a gene: 14. The germline V gene encodes CDR1 LNHNV and CDR2 YYDKDF (reference sequence). CDR3 size: 15 residues. The CDR3 DNA sequence: TGTGCCACCAGCAGTGTACAGGGGGCGGGACACCCCAACACCTTC. Translating it yields CATSSVQGAGHPNTF.

This clone has just one count. V gene TRBV10-2 combines with J gene TRBJ1-1, with 7 positions matching TRBD1. Germline assignment: CDR1 WSHSY and CDR2 SAAADI. The ends lost 6 bases at V and 2 bases at J; junction bases unmatched: 15. This CDR3 comprises 17 residues. CDR3 in DNA: TGCGCCAGCAGGTTCGACCAGGGGGTGGCTCGTAACACTGAAGCTTTCTTT. It yields the protein CASRFDQGVARNTEAFF.

The rearrangement uses TRBV5-1 and TRBJ2-5; possible D gene TRBD1, 6 bases. Trimming stripped 4 bases from V and 0 bases from J, with 13 bases between. The CDR3 has 15 amino acids. Per germline, CDR1 SGHRS and CDR2 YFSETQ. CDR3 residues: CASSLRTAHQETQYF. Here the CDR3 DNA reads TGCGCCAGCAGCCTCAGGACAGCGCACCAAGAGACCCAGTACTTC.